This T cell receptor (beta chain) was identified during a study of OX40 agonist ivuxolimab in advanced cancers. The CDR3 has 14 residues. The V and J ends lost 1 base and 2 bases respectively, with 7 bases between them. Germline V CDR1 and CDR2: SGHTA, FQGNSA. This table comes from immunoSEQ multiplex PCR, and its TCRdb copy is limited to in-frame clones, with some not included. Of roughly 35,000 clones detected, about 86% appear once; the ten largest clones hold roughly 2.3%. The material was CD4+ or CD8+ T cells sorted from blood, obtained in a trial of the OX40 agonist ivuxolimab. V usage is TRBV7-2 and J usage is TRBJ2-3; the D is unclear. The receptor was derived from an adult with an advanced solid tumor such as melanoma, head and neck, liver or kidney cancer. CDR3 bases: TGTGCCAGCAGCTTAGTAGGGAACACAGATACGCAGTATTTT. It yields the protein CASSLVGNTDTQYF. The variable domain in full, completed from reference TRBV7-2 and TRBJ2-3, reads GAGVSQSPSNKVTEKGKDVELRCDPISGHTALYWYRQSLGQGLEFLIYFQGNSAPDKSGLPSDRFSAERTGGSVSTLTIQRTQQEDSAVYLCASSLVGNTDTQYFGPGTRLTVL.